The subject of this entry is one T cell receptor beta chain. This clonotype has only a few counts. This clone's antigen is unknown. No base quality information exists; no much larger clone differs at one position. PBMCs were isolated by Ficoll-Paque density gradient centrifugation. The CDR3 sequence holds 16 residues, the cysteine and phenylalanine included. The only DNA kept is the CDR3, 48 bases in frame from the first base. Sequences MGHRA (CDR1) and YSYEKL (CDR2) are obtained from the germline V gene. After removal of 2 bases from V and 0 bases from J, the junction retains 5 bases not matched to a gene. Sequencing took place on an Illumina NovaSeq 6000. TCRalpha and TCRbeta cDNA libraries were built by 5'RACE with constant-segment primers, adding sample barcodes and unique molecular identifiers. RNA was extracted from every sample with Trizol reagent. Libraries were amplified in two PCR steps, with a second sample barcode and Illumina TruSeq adapters added in the second step. Sequencing of the libraries was done on an Illumina NovaSeq, producing 2 x 150 bp paired-end reads. For the original study's pipeline: Demultiplexing of reads and collapsing into UMI-guided consensus sequences were performed with migec v1.2.7. Using mixcr v2.1.11, the UMI consensuses were aligned to TRA and TRB V and J templates and assembled into clonotypes. A clonotype was counted as expanded or contracted only if both edgeR and NoisET called the change significant, with noise models trained on biological replicates. For edgeR calls, a false discovery rate-adjusted p below 0.01 and a log2 fold-change threshold of 1 were applied. As an exploratory analysis of dynamics, PCA with hierarchical clustering was applied to max-normalized trajectories of the 1000 most abundant clonotypes. The CD4 or CD8 phenotype of responding clones was assigned using the separately sequenced CD4+ and CD8+ repertoires. The public sequencing data were trimmed at Q25 with fastp and processed into clonotypes with MiXCR by TCRdb, which kept only in-frame beta chains. Rows with one shared CDR3 protein collapse into an entry with the most common genes and DNA. What appears here as the V and J calls and clone size reflects TCRdb's work, not the paper's. Within this sample are roughly 500,000 distinct CDR3 sequences, with around 21% of them counted one time only. Around 12% of the sample is in the top ten clones.

This sample is drawn from a study of T-cell memory formation after mild COVID-19 listed by TCRdb under 2021. For the study in its entirety: TCR sequence clusters from the two donors were largely donor specific. In a couple of donors, T-cell clones that expanded and contracted after mild COVID-19 were followed by sequencing TCRalpha and TCRbeta repertoires longitudinally. The cohort was made up of two young adult volunteers, one female and one male, who were previously healthy. Summary of the overall study and its limitations: Some responding clones were detected in pre-infection memory, which suggested that pre-existing cross-reactive memory T cells had joined the SARS-CoV-2 response. Contracting CD4+ clones were found mainly in CM and EM memory subsets, while CD8+ clones were enriched in EMRA. Only a couple of mild cases were covered by the study, and larger cohorts that include severe cases with pre-infection samples were considered necessary. From day 15 to 85, contracting clones showed balanced CD4/CD8 phenotypes, whereas a second wave of clones that expanded from day 15 to 37 leaned towards CD4+. SARS-CoV-2 specificity of the second-wave clones peaking on day 37 was not confirmed.

Specimen: PBMCs or a T cell subset sorted from them (not recorded which). The source of this sequence is an adult woman who had mild COVID-19 (a few samples of this study predate the infection). The sample titles of this study are shuffled in the database, so cell type and time point are left out; the donor was told from shared clones. The chain joins TRBV4-1 to TRBJ2-3; a stretch of 7 junction bases matches TRBD1. CDR3 region: CASSQPGQTSTDTQYF. The sequenced DNA is TGCGCCAGCAGCCAACCGGGACAGACTAGCACAGATACGCAGTATTTT.